This record looks at one T cell receptor beta chain sequence and its context. Its target is unknown. TCRdb independently ran MiXCR on the reads; one entry per CDR3 protein. The top ten clones hold roughly 14% of a sample with approximately 23,000 distinct CDR3 sequences, over 60% of them seen once. The V and J ends lost 5 bases and 1 base respectively, with 11 bases between them. The germline V gene encodes CDR1 MNHEY and CDR2 SVGAGI. This CDR3 spans 14 amino acids. This sample is part of a study of type 1 regulatory T cells. The sequence came from a human donor in good health. This rearrangement joins TRBV6-5 to TRBJ1-1, with a possible D match to TRBD1 (5 bases). The sample consisted of cultured T cells, either the whole culture or a sorted T cell fraction (not recorded which). Specified subset: Tr1-enriched cell product generated in vitro against host alloantigens. CDR3 amino acids: CASSRRVGNTEAFF. The CDR3 DNA follows: TGTGCCAGCAGTCGCAGGGTGGGGAACACTGAAGCTTTCTTT.